This T cell receptor beta chain comes out of a study of CD8 T cells in Susac syndrome. An amount of RNA that ranged from roughly 0.45 to 1 ug was reverse transcribed with random hexamers. TCRdb called the immunoSEQ multiplex PCR reads again in MiXCR, with one record for every CDR3 protein. The profile shows fewer than 150,000 distinct CDR3 sequences, 95% of them singletons. Regarding this clonotype: The antigen remains unidentified.

Study-wide results and caveats: Peak Susac CD8+ clonal expansion was seen in TEMRA cells and active patients.

This sequence originates from a human donor with Susac syndrome. Sequences were obtained from CD8+ T cells from PBMCs.

CDR3 DNA: TGTGCCAGCAGTTTCCCACGCCTCGACGAGCAGTACTTC. This gives the protein CASSFPRLDEQYF. This sequence joins TRBV28 and TRBJ2-7; no firm D call. CDR3 length: 13 amino acids. CDR1 and CDR2 (germline): MDHEN, SYDVKM. Trimming took 3 bases from V and 5 from J, leaving 11 bases between them.